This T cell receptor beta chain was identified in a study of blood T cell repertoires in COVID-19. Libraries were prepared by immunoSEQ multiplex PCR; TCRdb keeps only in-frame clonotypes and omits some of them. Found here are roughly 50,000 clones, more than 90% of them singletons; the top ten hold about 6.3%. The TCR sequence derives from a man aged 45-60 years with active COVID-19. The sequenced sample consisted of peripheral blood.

CDR3 sequence (DNA): TGCAGTGCTAGTAGGGGGAGGGGAAACTATGGCTACACCTTC. Translating gives CSASRGRGNYGYTF. The chain has TRBV20-1 and TRBJ1-2; the D gene is possibly TRBD1 (6 bases). V dropped 3 bases and J dropped 2 bases, with 13 bases sitting between them. CDR1 DFQATT and CDR2 SNEGSKA come from the germline V gene (reference sequence). This CDR3 comprises 14 residues.